The T cell receptor (beta chain) under discussion was sequenced for a study of T-cell reconstitution after alpha-beta-depleted transplantation in children. The CDR3 runs 15 residues. CDR1 LNHDA and CDR2 SQIVND come from the germline V gene (reference sequence). V lost 4 bases to trimming and J lost 10 bases, with 17 bases between them. This clonotype was observed a few times. Unique molecular identifiers were built into the TCRbeta library. TCRdb independently ran MiXCR on the PCR reads; one entry per CDR3 protein. The sample carries some 200,000 distinct CDR3 sequences, approximately 8.4% recorded once.

The sequenced sample was PBMCs, mostly from graft donor cells, obtained 360 days after TCRalphabeta/CD19-depleted stem cell transplant. This rearrangement joins TRBV19 to TRBJ1-6; D might be TRBD1 (5 bases). The receptor was isolated from a male patient aged 2-10 years who had a stem cell transplant for acute myeloid leukemia, so the T cells may come from the graft donor. CDR3 nucleotide sequence: TGTGCCAGTAGTACAATGCGGGACGGGGGATCACCCCTCCACTTT. Its translation: CASSTMRDGGSPLHF.